The sequence of this T cell receptor (beta chain) was determined in a study of shared clonotypes between healthy human individuals. The assay was immunoSEQ multiplex PCR, and TCRdb's table has in-frame clones only and misses some. The table has over a million clones, 98% seen once. Study-level results: Specimens sampled were limited to blood, with tissue repertoires likely differing. A generally larger estimated richness was seen in naive subsets than in memory subsets.

The ends were cut back, 4 bases at V and 0 bases at J, with 13 bases in the middle. Germline V gene sequence: CDR1 SEHNR, CDR2 FQNEAQ (reference sequence). The CDR3 has 15 amino acids. As to this clone: Its antigen is unidentified.

The sequencing sample was made of naive CD4+ T cells sorted from blood. Stated subset: CD45RA+ positively selected. This receptor was taken from a man aged 25 to 45 in good health. The rearrangement links TRBV7-9 to TRBJ2-7, with D possibly matching TRBD1 (6 bases). CDR3 bases: TGTGCCAGCAGCTCCCGGGACACCAGCTCCTACGAGCAGTACTTC. This gives the protein CASSSRDTSSYEQYF.